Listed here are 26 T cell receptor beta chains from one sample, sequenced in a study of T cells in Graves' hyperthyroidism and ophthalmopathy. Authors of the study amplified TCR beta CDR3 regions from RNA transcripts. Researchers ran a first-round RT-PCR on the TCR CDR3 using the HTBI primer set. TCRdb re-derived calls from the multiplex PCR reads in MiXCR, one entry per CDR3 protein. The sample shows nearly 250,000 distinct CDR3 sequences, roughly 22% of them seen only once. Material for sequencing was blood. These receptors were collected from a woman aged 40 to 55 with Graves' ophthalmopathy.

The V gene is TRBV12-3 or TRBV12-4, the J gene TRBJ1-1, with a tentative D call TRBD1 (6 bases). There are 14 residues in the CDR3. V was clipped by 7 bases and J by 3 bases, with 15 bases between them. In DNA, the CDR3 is TGTGCCAGCACCTCGGGAGGGGGATACACTGAAGCTTTCTTT. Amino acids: CASTSGGGYTEAFF.

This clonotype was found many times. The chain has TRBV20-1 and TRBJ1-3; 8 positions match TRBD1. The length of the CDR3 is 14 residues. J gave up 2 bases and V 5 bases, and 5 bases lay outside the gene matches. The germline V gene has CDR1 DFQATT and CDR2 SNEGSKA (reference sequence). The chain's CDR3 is CSASQGAAGNTIYF. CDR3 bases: TGCAGTGCTTCGCAGGGGGCAGCTGGAAACACCATATATTTT.

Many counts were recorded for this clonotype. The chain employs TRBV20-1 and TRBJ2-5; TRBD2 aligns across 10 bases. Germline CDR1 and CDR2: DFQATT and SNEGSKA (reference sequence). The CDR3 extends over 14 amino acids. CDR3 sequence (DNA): TGCAGCAAAGGGTCTAGCGGGGGCCAAGAGACCCAGTACTTC. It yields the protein CSKGSSGGQETQYF.

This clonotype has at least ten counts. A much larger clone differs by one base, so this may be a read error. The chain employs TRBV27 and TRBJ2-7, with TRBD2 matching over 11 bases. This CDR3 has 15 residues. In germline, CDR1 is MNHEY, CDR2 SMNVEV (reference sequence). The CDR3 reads CTSSSLAGGFYEQYF. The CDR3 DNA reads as TGTACCAGCAGTTCCCTAGCGGGAGGATTCTACGAGCAGTACTTC.

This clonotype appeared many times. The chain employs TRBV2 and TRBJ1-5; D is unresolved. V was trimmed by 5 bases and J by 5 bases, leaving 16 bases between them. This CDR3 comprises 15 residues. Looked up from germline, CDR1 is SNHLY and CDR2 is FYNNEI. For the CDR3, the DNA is TGTGCCAGCAGTATGGACGGACGCCCTCATCAGCCCCAGCATTTT. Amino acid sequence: CASSMDGRPHQPQHF. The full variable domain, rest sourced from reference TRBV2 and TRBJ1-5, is EPEVTQTPSHQVTQMGQEVILRCVPISNHLYFYWYRQILGQKVEFLVSFYNNEISEKSEIFDDQFSVERPDGSNFTLKIRSTKLEDSAMYFCASSMDGRPHQPQHFGDGTRLSIL.

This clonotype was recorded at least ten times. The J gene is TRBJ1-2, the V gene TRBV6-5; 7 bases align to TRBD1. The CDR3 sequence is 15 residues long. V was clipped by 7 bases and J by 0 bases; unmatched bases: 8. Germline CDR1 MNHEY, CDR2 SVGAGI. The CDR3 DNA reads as TGTGCCAGCACTAATACAGGGGACCCTAACTATGGCTACACCTTC. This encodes CASTNTGDPNYGYTF.

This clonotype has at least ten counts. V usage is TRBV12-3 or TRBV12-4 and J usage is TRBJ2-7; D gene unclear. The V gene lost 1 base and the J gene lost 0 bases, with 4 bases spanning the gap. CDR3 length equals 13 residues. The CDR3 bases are TGTGCCAGCAGTTTAGGGGTCTCCTACGAGCAGTACTTC. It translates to CASSLGVSYEQYF.

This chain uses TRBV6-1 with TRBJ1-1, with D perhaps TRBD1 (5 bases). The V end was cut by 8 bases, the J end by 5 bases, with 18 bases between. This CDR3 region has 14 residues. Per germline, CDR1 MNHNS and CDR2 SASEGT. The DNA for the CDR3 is TGTGCCAGCTCCACTGGACAAGTTGGAACTGAAGCTTTCTTT. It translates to CASSTGQVGTEAFF.

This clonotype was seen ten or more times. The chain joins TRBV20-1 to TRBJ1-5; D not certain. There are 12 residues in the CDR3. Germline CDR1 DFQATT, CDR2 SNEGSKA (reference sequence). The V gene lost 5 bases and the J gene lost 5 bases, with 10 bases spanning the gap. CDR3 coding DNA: TGCAGTGCTCACAGAGTAGATCAGCCCCAGCATTTT. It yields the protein CSAHRVDQPQHF.

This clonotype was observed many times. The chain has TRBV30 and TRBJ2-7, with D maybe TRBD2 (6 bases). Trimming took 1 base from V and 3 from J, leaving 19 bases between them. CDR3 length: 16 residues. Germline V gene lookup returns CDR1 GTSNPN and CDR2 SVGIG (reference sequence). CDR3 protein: CAWSAPGLPRDYEQYF. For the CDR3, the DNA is TGTGCCTGGAGTGCCCCGGGACTTCCGCGGGACTACGAGCAGTACTTC. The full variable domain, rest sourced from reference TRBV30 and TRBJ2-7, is SQTIHQWPATLVQPVGSPLSLECTVEGTSNPNLYWYRQAAGRGLQLLFYSVGIGQISSEVPQNLSASRPQDRQFILSSKKLLLSDSGFYLCAWSAPGLPRDYEQYFGPGTRLTVT.

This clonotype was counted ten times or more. The CDR3 DNA follows: TGTGCCAGCAGCCCCCGACAGGGGGCAGGTGAAGCTTTCTTT. Translation: CASSPRQGAGEAFF. The chain combines TRBV7-2 with TRBJ1-1; 10 nucleotides agree with TRBD1. After removal of 5 bases from V and 7 bases from J, the junction contained 7 bases not matched to a gene. Germline values: CDR1 SGHTA, CDR2 FQGNSA. The CDR3 covers 14 residues.

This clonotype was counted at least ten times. The CDR3 is CASSETGGGYTF. DNA of the CDR3: TGTGCCAGCTCCGAGACAGGGGGCGGCTACACCTTC. The chain uses TRBV18 and TRBJ1-2; 10 nucleotides align to TRBD1. This CDR3 is 12 amino acids long. With V trimmed by 6 bases and J by 8 bases, 3 bases remained unmatched. The V gene's germline CDR1 is KGHSH and CDR2 LQKENI.

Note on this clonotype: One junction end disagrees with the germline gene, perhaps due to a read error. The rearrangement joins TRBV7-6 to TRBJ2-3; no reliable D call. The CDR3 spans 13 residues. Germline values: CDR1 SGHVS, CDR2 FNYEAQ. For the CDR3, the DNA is TGTGCCAGCAGCTTAGTCATTACAGATACGCGGTATTTT. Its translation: CASSLVITDTRYF.

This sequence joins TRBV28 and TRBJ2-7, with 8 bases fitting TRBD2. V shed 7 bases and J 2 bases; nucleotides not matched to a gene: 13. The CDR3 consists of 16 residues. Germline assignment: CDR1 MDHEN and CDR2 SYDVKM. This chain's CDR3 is CASIRGLAGGPYEQYF. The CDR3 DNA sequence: TGTGCCAGCATCCGAGGACTAGCCGGGGGACCCTACGAGCAGTACTTC. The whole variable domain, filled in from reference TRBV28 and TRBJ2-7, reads DVKVTQSSRYLVKRTGEKVFLECVQDMDHENMFWYRQDPGLGLRLIYFSYDVKMKEKGDIPEGYSVSREKKERFSLILESASTNQTSMYLCASIRGLAGGPYEQYFGPGTRLTVT.

The CDR3 DNA reads as TGTGCCAGCAGTGAAGGAGGTTGGAGCGTTAACTATGGCTACACCTTC. It translates to CASSEGGWSVNYGYTF. V usage is TRBV6-1 and J usage is TRBJ1-2; no reliable D call. This CDR3 contains 16 residues. Germline CDR1 reads MNHNS; CDR2 reads SASEGT. Trimming stripped 1 base from V and 1 base from J, with 13 bases between.

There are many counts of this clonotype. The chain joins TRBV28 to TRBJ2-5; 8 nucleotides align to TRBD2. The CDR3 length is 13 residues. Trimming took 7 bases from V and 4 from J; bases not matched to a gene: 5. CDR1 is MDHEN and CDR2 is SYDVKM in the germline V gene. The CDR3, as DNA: TGTGCCAGCATTAGGAGCGGGAGAGAGACCCAGTACTTC. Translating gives CASIRSGRETQYF.

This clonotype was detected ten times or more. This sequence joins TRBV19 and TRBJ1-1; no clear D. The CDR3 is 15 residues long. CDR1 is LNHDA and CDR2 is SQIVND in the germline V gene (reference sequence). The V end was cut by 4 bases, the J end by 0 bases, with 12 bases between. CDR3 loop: CASSTAAGLNTEAFF. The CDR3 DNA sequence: TGTGCCAGTAGTACCGCTGCCGGACTGAACACTGAAGCTTTCTTT.

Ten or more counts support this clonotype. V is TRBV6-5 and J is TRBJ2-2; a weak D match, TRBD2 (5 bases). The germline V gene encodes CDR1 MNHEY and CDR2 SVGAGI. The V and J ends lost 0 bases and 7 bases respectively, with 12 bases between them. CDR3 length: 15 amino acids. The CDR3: CASSYSRRAGGELFF. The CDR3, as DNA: TGTGCCAGCAGTTACTCGAGAAGGGCGGGCGGGGAGCTGTTTTTT.

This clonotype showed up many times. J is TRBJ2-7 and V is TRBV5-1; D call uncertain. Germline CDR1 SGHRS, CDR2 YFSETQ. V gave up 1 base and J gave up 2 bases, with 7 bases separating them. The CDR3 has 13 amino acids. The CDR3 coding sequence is TGCGCCAGCAGCTTGAATGACGCCTACGAGCAGTACTTC. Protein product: CASSLNDAYEQYF.

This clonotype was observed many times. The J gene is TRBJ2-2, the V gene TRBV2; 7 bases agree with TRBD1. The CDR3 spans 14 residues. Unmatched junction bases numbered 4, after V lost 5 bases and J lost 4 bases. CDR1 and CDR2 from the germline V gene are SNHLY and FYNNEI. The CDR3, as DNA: TGTGCCAGCAGTACGACAGGGTTCACCGGGGAGCTGTTTTTT. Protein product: CASSTTGFTGELFF. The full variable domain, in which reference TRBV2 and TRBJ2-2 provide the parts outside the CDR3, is EPEVTQTPSHQVTQMGQEVILRCVPISNHLYFYWYRQILGQKVEFLVSFYNNEISEKSEIFDDQFSVERPDGSNFTLKIRSTKLEDSAMYFCASSTTGFTGELFFGEGSRLTVL.

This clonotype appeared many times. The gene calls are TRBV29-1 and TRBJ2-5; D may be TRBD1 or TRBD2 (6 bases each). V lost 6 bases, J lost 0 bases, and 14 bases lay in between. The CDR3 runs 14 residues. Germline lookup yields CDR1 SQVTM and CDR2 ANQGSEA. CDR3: CSVREGGYQETQYF. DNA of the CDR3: TGCAGCGTGAGGGAAGGGGGGTACCAAGAGACCCAGTACTTC.

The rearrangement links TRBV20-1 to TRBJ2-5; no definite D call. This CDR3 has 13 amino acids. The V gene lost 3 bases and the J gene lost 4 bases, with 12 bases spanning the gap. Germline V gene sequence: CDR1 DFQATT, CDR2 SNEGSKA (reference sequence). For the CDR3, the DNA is TGCAGTGCTAGTGTGCTAGTTGGAGAGACCCAGTACTTC. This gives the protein CSASVLVGETQYF.

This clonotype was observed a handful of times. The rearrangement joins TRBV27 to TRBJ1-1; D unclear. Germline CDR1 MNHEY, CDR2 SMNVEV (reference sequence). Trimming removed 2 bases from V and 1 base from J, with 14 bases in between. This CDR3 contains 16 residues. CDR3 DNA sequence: TGTGCCAGCAGTTTAACTCGAATTTCGGGGAACACTGAAGCTTTCTTT. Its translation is CASSLTRISGNTEAFF.

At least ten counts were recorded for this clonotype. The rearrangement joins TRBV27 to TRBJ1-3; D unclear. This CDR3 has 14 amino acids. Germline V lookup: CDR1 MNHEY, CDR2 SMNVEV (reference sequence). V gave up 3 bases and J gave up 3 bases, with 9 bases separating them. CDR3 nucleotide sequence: TGTGCCAGCAGTTTTGCCGGAAGTGGAAACACCATATATTTT. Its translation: CASSFAGSGNTIYF.

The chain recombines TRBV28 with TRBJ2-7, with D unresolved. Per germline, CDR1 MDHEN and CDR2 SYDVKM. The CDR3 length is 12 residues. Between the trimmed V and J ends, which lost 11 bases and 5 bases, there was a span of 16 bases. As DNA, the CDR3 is TGTGCCGGGCCGGGTCCCACCCACGAGCAGTACTTC. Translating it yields CAGPGPTHEQYF.

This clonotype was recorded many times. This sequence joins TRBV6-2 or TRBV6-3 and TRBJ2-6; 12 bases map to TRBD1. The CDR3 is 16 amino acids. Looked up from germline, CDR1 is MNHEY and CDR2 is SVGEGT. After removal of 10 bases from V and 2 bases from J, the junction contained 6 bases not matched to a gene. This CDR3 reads CATRDRGQAGANVLTF. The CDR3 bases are TGTGCCACCAGGGACAGGGGGCAAGCTGGGGCCAACGTCCTGACTTTC.